This TCR beta chain was sequenced during a study of early T cells in non-severe SARS-CoV-2 infection. Whole-study context: Unsorted whole blood bulk RNA was sequenced, with unpaired chains.

The library protocol tagged individual cDNA molecules with unique molecular identifiers. Each CDR3 protein is one row after TCRdb ran MiXCR on the 5' RACE reads. The sample carries roughly 92,000 distinct CDR3 sequences, 12% recorded once. Germline-derived CDR1 and CDR2 are SGHAT and FQNNGV. The CDR3 is made up of 16 amino acids. With 0 bases removed from V and 2 bases from J, the gap between germline ends came to 13 bases. J is TRBJ2-5 and V is TRBV11-2, with D hard to call. The source material was whole blood, sampled at baseline. This receptor was identified in an adult who was a healthcare worker with PCR-confirmed SARS-CoV-2 infection or an uninfected control (not recorded which). CDR3: CASSLDPAAIQETQYF. In DNA form, the CDR3 reads TGTGCCAGCAGCTTAGATCCGGCAGCCATACAAGAGACCCAGTACTTC.